This TCR beta chain was identified in a study of metastatic and nonmetastatic thyroid tumors. This CDR3 is built from 15 residues. V lost 4 bases to trimming and J lost 3 bases, with 15 bases between them. Germline loops: CDR1 SGHVS, CDR2 FQNEAQ. This clone was seen just once. None of the patients had undergone any treatment ahead of thyroid surgery. MiXCR reprocessed the PCR reads for TCRdb. This sample has over 10,000 clones; roughly 29% occur once, and the top ten carry 18%. The sequence was collected from a female donor with papillary thyroid cancer or a benign thyroid nodule (not recorded which). Some clones in this sample may be carry-over from other donors' samples. The gene calls are TRBV7-8 and TRBJ1-1; possible D gene TRBD1, 5 bases. Material for sequencing was tumor tissue. As DNA, the CDR3 is TGTGCCAGCAGCTCCGCCTTCGGGACTTACACTGAAGCTTTCTTT. Translated, it gives CASSSAFGTYTEAFF.